The clone carrying this T cell receptor beta chain was found a few times. Its cognate antigen is unknown. The trim removed 6 bases at V and 3 bases at J, leaving 7 bases unmatched. Germline CDR1 ENHRY, CDR2 SYGVKD. The CDR3 sequence is 15 residues long. cDNA synthesis used the whole RNA isolate, giving expressed TCRB sequences. The study sequenced naive, central memory and regulatory T cell samples to an average of about 3.5 million reads. Assay used: immunoSEQ multiplex PCR; TCRdb lists only in-frame clones, some missing. The sample holds just over 450,000 clones, about 30% seen once. The sample originates from a study of beta chain features in type 1 diabetes. Points from the study as a whole: Moderate yet significant TCRB CDR3 shortening was seen in Type 1 diabetes patients in all four CD4+ subsets. VDJ junctions sequenced from type 1 diabetes patients showed fewer insertions and more deletions. The question of HLA type influencing TCRB rearrangement was one that remained unresolved here.

The sequence was obtained from a man aged 18 to 30 in good health. The V gene is TRBV10-3, the J gene TRBJ2-1; TRBD1 matches at 8 bases. The sequencing input was naive CD4+ T cells from blood. CDR3 bases: TGTGCCATCAGCCTTGGACAGGGCGACTACAATGAGCAGTTCTTC. It encodes CAISLGQGDYNEQFF.